This TCR beta chain is from a study of blood T cell repertoires in COVID-19. All recovered Cohort 3 donors got two negative PCRs, got clearance, or saw symptom resolution. This CDR3 has 15 amino acids. Trimming took 1 base from V and 3 from J, leaving 11 bases between them. Germline V gene data show CDR1 as WNHNN and CDR2 as SYGVQD (reference sequence). Libraries were prepared by immunoSEQ multiplex PCR; TCRdb keeps only in-frame clonotypes and omits some of them. Of some 310,000 clones listed, nearly 90% were seen once; the top ten hold roughly a tenth. This sequence joins TRBV10-1 and TRBJ2-3; tentative D call: TRBD2 (6 bases). The receptor comes from a woman aged 30 to 39 who had recovered from COVID-19. Sequencing was done on a sample of PBMCs or T cells enriched from blood (not recorded which). The CDR3: CASSEFEGGTDTQYF. The CDR3 DNA reads as TGCGCCAGCAGTGAGTTCGAAGGAGGGACAGATACGCAGTATTTT.